A single sample gave rise to the 28 T cell receptor beta chains below, sequenced in a study of cytomegalovirus exposure and HLA in healthy donors. The study ran its PCR with 60 Vbeta and 13 Jbeta primers. Sequencing was performed with immunoSEQ multiplex PCR; in TCRdb, only in-frame clones are kept and a portion is missing. The table has about 150,000 clones, less than 9.5% seen once. Sequencing was done on a sample of PBMCs. All receptors come from a male donor in good health and CMV-seronegative.

The table lists this clone with a few counts. The CDR3 reads CASRHSNQPQHF. The CDR3 DNA is TGTGCCAGCAGACATAGCAATCAGCCCCAGCATTTT. This chain links TRBV6-1 with TRBJ1-5, with D uncertain. Germline V gene sequence: CDR1 MNHNS, CDR2 SASEGT. There are 12 residues in the CDR3. Trimming pared 6 bases from V and 0 bases from J, leaving 3 bases between.

The genes are TRBV4-2 and TRBJ2-1; 7 bases are a match to TRBD1. The CDR3 runs 15 residues. The V and J ends lost 3 bases and 2 bases, in that order; junction bases with no gene match: 4. Looked up from germline, CDR1 is LGHNA and CDR2 is YNFKEQ. CDR3 in amino acids: CASSHLDRTYNEQFF. CDR3 coding DNA: TGTGCCAGCAGCCACCTGGACAGGACCTACAATGAGCAGTTCTTC.

This clone has only a few counts. The V gene is TRBV27, the J gene TRBJ1-2; D call uncertain. The CDR3 spans 12 residues. Trimming cost V 1 base and J 5 bases, with 5 bases left between them. Germline V gene data show CDR1 as MNHEY and CDR2 as SMNVEV (reference sequence). The CDR3 DNA sequence: TGTGCCAGCAGTTTATTCGGGTATGGCTACACCTTC. Its translation: CASSLFGYGYTF.

V is TRBV27 and J is TRBJ2-7, with D perhaps TRBD2 (6 bases). CDR3 length: 17 amino acids. V lost 0 bases to trimming and J lost 0 bases, with 15 bases between them. Germline V gene data show CDR1 as MNHEY and CDR2 as SMNVEV (reference sequence). CDR3 in amino acids: CASSLSGLKDFSYEQYF. The DNA for the CDR3 is TGTGCCAGCAGTTTATCGGGACTCAAAGACTTCTCCTACGAGCAGTACTTC.

This clone was counted between two and nine times. This chain links TRBV18 with TRBJ2-3; D perhaps matches TRBD2 (5 bases). This CDR3 spans 15 amino acids. V lost 4 bases and J 4 bases, leaving 15 bases between the germline ends. CDR1 is KGHSH, CDR2 LQKENI, per germline. This chain's CDR3 is CASSRLERGPDTQYF. For the CDR3, the DNA is TGTGCCAGCTCACGGCTGGAAAGAGGGCCAGATACGCAGTATTTT.

CDR3 in amino acids: CASSRGSGLQNIQYF. DNA for the CDR3: TGCGCCAGCAGTCGTGGCTCAGGGTTGCAAAACATTCAGTACTTC. The chain carries TRBV4-1 and TRBJ2-4; D possibly corresponds to TRBD1 (5 bases). The V gene's germline CDR1 is MGHRA and CDR2 YSYEKL. Trimming removed 6 bases from V and 5 bases from J, with 17 bases in between. This CDR3 is 15 amino acids long.

This chain uses TRBV2 with TRBJ1-1; 8 positions match TRBD1. J lost 0 bases, V lost 6 bases, and 3 bases had no gene match. Germline values: CDR1 SNHLY, CDR2 FYNNEI. This CDR3 spans 14 amino acids. This CDR3 reads CASRPQGVNTEAFF. In DNA, the CDR3 is TGTGCCAGCAGACCACAGGGGGTGAACACTGAAGCTTTCTTT.

This sequence joins TRBV5-1 and TRBJ2-5; the match to TRBD2 covers 8 bases. There are 14 residues in the CDR3. The V segment lost 4 bases and the J segment 3 bases; nucleotides outside the gene matches: 5. CDR1 SGHRS and CDR2 YFSETQ come from the germline V gene. The CDR3: CASSLPGGEETQYF. CDR3 DNA sequence: TGCGCCAGCAGCCTCCCGGGAGGGGAAGAGACCCAGTACTTC.

This clone was seen a handful of times. The chain uses TRBV28 and TRBJ1-5; TRBD1 is a possible D gene (5 bases). Germline V gene sequence: CDR1 MDHEN, CDR2 SYDVKM. There are 14 residues in the CDR3. Trimming took off 5 bases at V and 4 bases at J, with 12 bases between the two ends. The CDR3 DNA is TGTGCCAGCAGTGCTGACAGACCGAATCAGCCCCAGCATTTT. It translates to CASSADRPNQPQHF.

This clone was seen more than once but under ten times. The V call is TRBV10-3, the J call TRBJ2-3; TRBD2 matches 7 bases. The CDR3 is 15 residues long. The junction had 14 bases not matched to a gene; V was cut back by 10 bases and J by 4 bases. Germline V gene sequence: CDR1 ENHRY, CDR2 SYGVKD. The CDR3 spells CASGDGLVVSDTQYF. The CDR3 nucleotides are TGTGCCAGCGGCGACGGACTAGTCGTTTCAGATACGCAGTATTTT.

This clone was observed a handful of times. The chain recombines TRBV11-2 with TRBJ1-4; TRBD1 might be the D (5 bases). V lost 3 bases and J 5 bases, leaving 13 bases between the germline ends. The CDR3 totals 15 residues. Germline CDR1 is SGHAT and CDR2 is FQNNGV. The CDR3 DNA is TGTGCCAGCAGCTTTTTCGGGGGTGAAAATGAAAAACTGTTTTTT. Translated, it gives CASSFFGGENEKLFF.

The gene calls are TRBV2 and TRBJ2-1, with D tentatively TRBD1 (5 bases). Germline lookup yields CDR1 SNHLY and CDR2 FYNNEI. The CDR3 is 14 amino acids. Between the trimmed V and J ends, which lost 7 bases and 10 bases, there was a span of 20 bases. CDR3 protein: CASNPQGRVREQFF. DNA of the CDR3: TGTGCCAGCAACCCCCAAGGCAGGGTCCGGGAGCAGTTCTTC.

This clone came up a few times. The rearrangement links TRBV25-1 to TRBJ1-2, with D maybe TRBD1 (6 bases). The germline V gene encodes CDR1 MGHDK and CDR2 SYGVNS. Deletions cut 3 bases from V and 3 bases from J, with 8 bases between. This CDR3 comprises 13 residues. CDR3: CASSEAGDYGYTF. The DNA for the CDR3 is TGTGCCAGCAGTGAGGCAGGGGACTATGGCTACACCTTC.

This clone showed up just a few times. The rearrangement joins TRBV9 to TRBJ2-1, with TRBD2 matching 10 bases. V lost 0 bases to trimming and J lost 4 bases; unmatched junction nucleotides: 4. CDR1 is SGDLS and CDR2 is YYNGEE in the germline V gene. The CDR3 covers 16 residues. The CDR3 is CASSVVISGGYNEQFF. Written as DNA, the CDR3 is TGTGCCAGCAGCGTAGTGATTAGCGGGGGGTACAATGAGCAGTTCTTC.

The chain uses TRBV28 and TRBJ1-1; D is uncertain. The germline V gene has CDR1 MDHEN and CDR2 SYDVKM. The CDR3 is made up of 14 amino acids. Between the trimmed V and J ends, which lost 2 bases and 2 bases, there was a span of 9 bases. Here the CDR3 DNA reads TGTGCCAGCAGTTTAACCTCGACAAACACTGAAGCTTTCTTT. This codes for CASSLTSTNTEAFF.

This clone was seen more than once but under ten times. The J gene is TRBJ1-2, the V gene TRBV7-9, with 7 bases matching TRBD1. The J segment lost 8 bases and the V segment lost 5 bases, leaving 14 bases of the junction unmatched. The CDR3 contains 15 residues. CDR1 is SEHNR and CDR2 is FQNEAQ in the germline V gene (reference sequence). This CDR3 reads CASSLPGTAVQGYTF. CDR3 DNA sequence: TGTGCCAGCAGCCTACCAGGGACAGCCGTTCAGGGCTACACCTTC.

A few counts support this clone. The CDR3 nucleotides read TGTGCCAGCAGCTTACGGACATCCGGCACTGAAGCTTTCTTT. It yields the protein CASSLRTSGTEAFF. The gene calls are TRBV5-6 and TRBJ1-1; tentatively, D is TRBD1 (5 bases). From germline, CDR1 is SGHDT and CDR2 YYEEEE. The V end lost 2 bases, the J end lost 4 bases, and 12 bases lay between the germline ends. The CDR3 is 14 residues long.

This clone was counted only a few times. This sequence joins TRBV28 and TRBJ1-5; a possible D gene is TRBD1 (5 bases). There are 14 residues in the CDR3. The V gene's germline CDR1 is MDHEN and CDR2 SYDVKM. The V and J ends lost 6 bases and 4 bases respectively, with 13 bases between them. CDR3 region: CASRGGGINQPQHF. CDR3 nucleotide sequence: TGTGCCAGCAGGGGGGGAGGGATAAATCAGCCCCAGCATTTT. Full variable domain (remainder filled in from reference TRBV28 and TRBJ1-5): DVKVTQSSRYLVKRTGEKVFLECVQDMDHENMFWYRQDPGLGLRLIYFSYDVKMKEKGDIPEGYSVSREKKERFSLILESASTNQTSMYLCASRGGGINQPQHFGDGTRLSIL.

The CDR3 sequence: CASSQQGSSGNTIYF. CDR3 DNA: TGTGCCAGCAGCCAACAGGGGAGCTCTGGAAACACCATATATTTT. The genes are TRBV4-2 and TRBJ1-3, with D possibly TRBD1 on 6 matching bases. The CDR3 loop spans 15 amino acids. From germline, CDR1 is LGHNA and CDR2 YNFKEQ. Trimming took 2 bases from V and 0 from J, leaving 8 bases between them.

Only a few counts were recorded for this clone. The CDR3 DNA reads TGTGCCAGCAGCTTAGCCAGGGCAGGGGTTGAAGCTTTCTTT. This encodes CASSLARAGVEAFF. This chain joins TRBV7-2 and TRBJ1-1, with a possible D match to TRBD1 (6 bases). The CDR3 has 14 residues. Germline V gene lookup returns CDR1 SGHTA and CDR2 FQGNSA. Trimming cost V 0 bases and J 7 bases, with 12 bases left between them.

The V gene is TRBV7-9, the J gene TRBJ1-5; 7 positions match TRBD1. Looked up from germline, CDR1 is SEHNR and CDR2 is FQNEAQ (reference sequence). This CDR3 is 15 amino acids long. J lost 4 bases, V lost 5 bases, and 8 bases had no gene match. CDR3 nucleotides: TGTGCCAGCAGCGCTGCAGGGGGTTCAAATCAGCCCCAGCATTTT. This sequence encodes CASSAAGGSNQPQHF.

This clone was found a few times. The chain combines TRBV4-3 with TRBJ2-3, with D possibly being TRBD1 (6 bases). This CDR3 spans 14 amino acids. Germline V gene lookup returns CDR1 LGHNA and CDR2 YSLEER. V was clipped by 3 bases and J by 6 bases, with 13 bases between them. CDR3 nucleotide sequence: TGCGCCAGCAGCCACCCGGACAGTTTCGATACGCAGTATTTT. Amino acids: CASSHPDSFDTQYF.

The chain uses TRBV7-9 and TRBJ2-2, with D possibly being TRBD2 (5 bases). Germline loops: CDR1 SEHNR, CDR2 FQNEAQ (reference sequence). This CDR3 has 18 residues. V lost 2 bases to trimming and J lost 1 base, with 17 bases between them. This CDR3 reads CASSLLIATRRNTGELFF. In DNA form, the CDR3 reads TGTGCCAGCAGCTTACTTATAGCGACCCGAAGGAACACCGGGGAGCTGTTTTTT.

The table lists this clone with a few counts. The V call is TRBV29-1, the J call TRBJ2-7, with D tentatively TRBD1 (6 bases). Germline V lookup: CDR1 SQVTM, CDR2 ANQGSEA. The ends were cut back, 5 bases at V and 6 bases at J, with 14 bases in the middle. The CDR3 length is 12 residues. CDR3 DNA sequence: TGCAGCGTTTTCCACAGGGAGAGCGAGCAGTACTTC. Protein product: CSVFHRESEQYF.

The V and J genes are TRBV28 and TRBJ1-5; D unresolved. CDR1 MDHEN and CDR2 SYDVKM come from the germline V gene. The CDR3 contains 14 residues. V dropped 2 bases and J dropped 6 bases, with 11 bases sitting between them. CDR3 coding DNA: TGTGCCAGCAGTTTACAGTTTTTTGGTCAGCCCCAGCATTTT. Translated: CASSLQFFGQPQHF.

The V gene is TRBV4-3, the J gene TRBJ2-1; 10 bases align to TRBD1. The CDR3 spans 17 residues. CDR1 is LGHNA and CDR2 is YSLEER in the germline V gene. V lost 4 bases, J lost 7 bases, and 13 bases stayed unmatched. This chain's CDR3 is CASSPVRDRGMGNEQFF. CDR3 nucleotide sequence: TGCGCCAGCAGCCCCGTCCGGGACAGGGGTATGGGGAATGAGCAGTTCTTC.

The gene calls are TRBV6-6 and TRBJ1-2, with D possibly TRBD1 on 6 matching bases. Trimming pared 6 bases from V and 6 bases from J, leaving 20 bases between. CDR3 size: 15 residues. Germline CDR1 reads MNHNY; CDR2 reads SVGAGI (reference sequence). This chain's CDR3 is CASRPQGFGIDGYTF. In DNA, the CDR3 is TGTGCCAGCAGACCACAGGGTTTTGGGATAGATGGCTACACCTTC.

This clone appeared a few times. The rearrangement links TRBV19 to TRBJ1-1; 7 nucleotides align to TRBD1. The CDR3 totals 16 residues. Germline V gene lookup returns CDR1 LNHDA and CDR2 SQIVND (reference sequence). The V segment lost 5 bases and the J segment 0 bases; nucleotides outside the gene matches: 9. Written as DNA, the CDR3 is TGTGCCAGTAGTTGGGACAGATCTTACATGAACACTGAAGCTTTCTTT. Translated: CASSWDRSYMNTEAFF.